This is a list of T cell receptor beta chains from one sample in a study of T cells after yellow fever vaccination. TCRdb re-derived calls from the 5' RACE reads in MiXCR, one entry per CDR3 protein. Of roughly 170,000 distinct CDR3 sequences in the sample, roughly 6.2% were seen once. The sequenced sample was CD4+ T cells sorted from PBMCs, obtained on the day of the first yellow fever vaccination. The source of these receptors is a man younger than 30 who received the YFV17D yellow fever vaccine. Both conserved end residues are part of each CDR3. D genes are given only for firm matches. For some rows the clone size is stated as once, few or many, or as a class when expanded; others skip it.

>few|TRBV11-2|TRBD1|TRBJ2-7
TGTGCCAGCAGCCCAGACAGGACAGGGGTCTCCTACGAGCAGTACTTC
CASSPDRTGVSYEQYF
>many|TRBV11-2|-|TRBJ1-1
TGTGCCAGCAGCCCAGTTAGGTACACTGAAGCTTTCTTT
CASSPVRYTEAFF
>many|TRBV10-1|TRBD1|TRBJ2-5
TGCGCCAGCAGTGAGGGGGACAGAGAGACCCAGTACTTC
CASSEGDRETQYF
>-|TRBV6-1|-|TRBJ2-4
TGTGCCAGCAGGATGGCTTCCTTATACATTCAGTACTTC
CASRMASLYIQYF
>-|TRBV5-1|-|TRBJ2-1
TGCGCCAGCAGCCCGGGACAACCCAATGAGCAGTTCTTC
CASSPGQPNEQFF
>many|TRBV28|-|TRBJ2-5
TGTGCCAGCAGTCCCGGACGTGAAGAGACCCAGTACTTC
CASSPGREETQYF
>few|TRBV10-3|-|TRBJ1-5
TGTGCCATCAGTGAGTCAGGGACAAACAATCAGCCCCAGCATTTT
CAISESGTNNQPQHF
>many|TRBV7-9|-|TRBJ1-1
TGTGCCAGCAGCCGGGGGTTCATGAACACTGAAGCTTTCTTT
CASSRGFMNTEAFF
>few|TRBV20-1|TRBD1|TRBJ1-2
TGCAGTGCTAGTGGGACAGGGATAGGCGGCGGCTACACCTTC
CSASGTGIGGGYTF
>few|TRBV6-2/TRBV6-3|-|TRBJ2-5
TGTGCCAGCAGTTACTCTACAGAGAAAGAGACCCAGTACTTC
CASSYSTEKETQYF
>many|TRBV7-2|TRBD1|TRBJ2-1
TGTGCCAGCAGCTTAGGGGGACAGGGGTACAATGAGCAGTTCTTC
CASSLGGQGYNEQFF
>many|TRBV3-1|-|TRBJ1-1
TGTGCCAGCAGCCCGGATGCGGGGTACGCTGAAGCTTTCTTT
CASSPDAGYAEAFF
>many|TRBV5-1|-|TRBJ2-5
TGCGCCAGCAGCCCGACAGACAGAGAGAGTACCCAGTACTTC
CASSPTDRESTQYF
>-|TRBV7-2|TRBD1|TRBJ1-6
TGTGCCAGCAGGGGACAGGATGTCTCCTATAATTCACCCCTCCACTTT
CASRGQDVSYNSPLHF
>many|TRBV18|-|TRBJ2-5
TGTGCCAGCTCACCAAGTAACGGGGGCCGTCAAGAGACCCAGTACTTC
CASSPSNGGRQETQYF
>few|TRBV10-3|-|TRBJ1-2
TGTGCCACCACCCTACAGGGCAACTATGGCTACACCTTC
CATTLQGNYGYTF
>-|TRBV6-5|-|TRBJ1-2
TGTGCCAGCAGTTACTCGGGCCCGGTCGATAACTATGGCTACACCTTC
CASSYSGPVDNYGYTF
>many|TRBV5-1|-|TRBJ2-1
TGCGCCAGCAGCTTGGTTTTGCGGATTACAAATGAGCAGTTCTTC
CASSLVLRITNEQFF
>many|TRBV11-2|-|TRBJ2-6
TGTGCCAGCCGCTTCTCTGGGGCCAACGTCCTGACTTTC
CASRFSGANVLTF
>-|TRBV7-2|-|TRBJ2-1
TGTGCCAGCATCCGGGACTTATACTACAATGAGCAGTTCTTC
CASIRDLYYNEQFF
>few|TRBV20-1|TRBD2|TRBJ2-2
TGCAGTGCCGCTGCGGGGGGGGCCACCGGGGAGCTGTTTTTT
CSAAAGGATGELFF
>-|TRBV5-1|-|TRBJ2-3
TGCGCCAGCAGCCTCCTCGGAACGTCGAAAGACAGCGAGACTACGCAGTATTTT
CASSLLGTSKDSETTQYF
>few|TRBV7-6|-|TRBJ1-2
TGTGCCAGCAGCTTGGACACGTACTATGGCTACACCTTC
CASSLDTYYGYTF
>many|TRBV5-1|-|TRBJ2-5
TGCGCCAGCAGCTTGGGGACGTTGGGGGAGACCCAGTACTTC
CASSLGTLGETQYF
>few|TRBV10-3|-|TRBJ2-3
TGTGCCACCTGGGGGGGGCTAATCGGGACAGATACGCAGTATTTT
CATWGGLIGTDTQYF
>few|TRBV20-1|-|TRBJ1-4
TGCAGTGTAAGGGTCGCCCTTAATGAAAAACTGTTTTTT
CSVRVALNEKLFF
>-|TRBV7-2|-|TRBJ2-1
TGTGCCAGCGGCAACCGGGTTTCCTACAATGAGCAGTTCTTC
CASGNRVSYNEQFF
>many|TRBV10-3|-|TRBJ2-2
TGTGCCACCGGGACATCCGCCGGGGAGCTGTTTTTT
CATGTSAGELFF